What follows is one TCR beta chain and its context. Its antigen is still unknown. Qualities for individual bases were not recorded, and no much larger clone is one base off. Relative to germline, V is 8 bases shorter and J is 1 base shorter, with 12 bases between their ends. The CDR3 spans 14 residues, from the cysteine through the phenylalanine. Only CDR3 DNA is held: 42 bases, read in frame from base 1. The germline V gene (reference sequence) yields LNHDA for CDR1 and SQIVND for CDR2. To sequence the TCRbeta CDR3 region, genomic DNA was isolated from the sorted cells. TCRbeta CDR3 regions were sequenced using the immunoSEQ Assay. As stored in TCRdb, this immuneACCESS dataset retains in-frame rearrangements with V and J assigned. A fraction of the clones does not appear; measured against another copy, unresolved V genes explain less than half of the discrepancy, and the remainder lacks a known reason. The sample table contains over 15,000 clones; only one count was recorded for approximately 87% of them. 16% of the sample goes to the ten largest clones.

The trial excluded patients who had a history of autoimmune disease or who were on systemic immunosuppression. Peripheral blood for TCR sequencing was drawn from every dose cohort at baseline, at cycle 4 day 1 and at cycle 7 day 1. The samples were taken from a phase I, first-in-human, multicenter, open-label dose-escalation trial of ivuxolimab. The trial enrolled adults with locally advanced or metastatic head and neck squamous cell, hepatocellular, melanoma or renal cell carcinoma. CD4+ and CD8+ T cells were sorted separately from peripheral blood before TCR sequencing. This sample stems from a study of OX40 agonist ivuxolimab in advanced cancers. Looking at the study overall: Ivuxolimab was a fully human IgG2 agonistic monoclonal antibody targeting the costimulatory receptor OX40 (CD134). Patients were allowed to have had prior anti-PD-1, anti-PD-L1 or anti-CTLA-4 therapy, and around two fifths of the dose-escalation patients had been treated with checkpoint inhibitors. The purpose of peripheral TCRbeta sequencing was to test whether ivuxolimab changed TCR sequence diversity and led to clonal T-cell expansion. A male proportion of 82.7% and a mean age of approximately 62 years, ranging from roughly 23 to 90, were recorded for the dose-escalation cohort. Intravenous ivuxolimab was administered to patients every 2 weeks at six dose levels: 0.01, 0.1, 0.3, 1.5, 3 and 10 mg/kg. Of the roughly 53 patients in dose escalation, about 19 had hepatocellular carcinoma, about 15 had melanoma, 9 had renal cell carcinoma and 9 had head and neck cancer. The paper covers the monotherapy dose-escalation part of the phase I ivuxolimab trial, which included N of about 56 patients. Partial responses were achieved by three dose-escalation patients, of whom one had hepatocellular carcinoma and two had cutaneous melanoma. General conclusions and limits of the study: After ivuxolimab, expanded clones were on average more numerous among CD8+ T cells than among CD4+ T cells. Antigen specificity was not determined for the clonally expanded peripheral T cells. Low levels of normalized T-cell clonal expansion were also seen in some patients who did not respond. Partial responders in the 0.1-3.0 mg/kg groups had among the lowest normalized peripheral clonal expansion, especially among CD8+ T cells. At doses of 0.1 to 3.0 mg/kg, clonal expansion of both CD4+ and CD8+ blood T cells was observed from baseline to week 6.

This TCR came from an adult with an advanced solid tumor such as melanoma, head and neck, liver or kidney cancer. The sequenced sample was CD4+ or CD8+ T cells sorted from blood, obtained in a trial of the OX40 agonist ivuxolimab. Recombination connected TRBV19 to TRBJ1-5, with the D gene not confidently named. The CDR3 sequence is CASALQKSNQPQHF. The DNA sequence is as follows: TGTGCCAGTGCCCTTCAGAAAAGCAATCAGCCCCAGCATTTT.